The clone carrying this T cell receptor beta chain was detected ten times or more. The time point is: newly diagnosed GD, antithyroid drugs for less than 3 months. After RNA was extracted from PBMCs, the TCR library was made from it. Arm-PCR of CDR3 regions and iRepertoire HTBI primers were the basis on which TCR beta libraries were built. Via MiXCR, TCRdb re-called the multiplex PCR reads, giving one row per CDR3 protein. Counted here are about 460,000 distinct CDR3 sequences, 14% occurring once; the ten biggest clones make up approximately 17%. The CDR3 covers 16 residues. The V and J ends lost 0 bases and 3 bases respectively, with 14 bases between them. CDR1 SGHRS and CDR2 YFSETQ come from the germline V gene. This sample is drawn from a study of regulatory T cells in long-lasting Graves disease. This sample also appeared in a second study, on T cells in Graves' hyperthyroidism and ophthalmopathy.

This specimen consisted of peripheral blood mononuclear cells (PBMCs), obtained at new diagnosis, from a patient treated with antithyroid drugs. The J gene is TRBJ2-3, the V gene TRBV5-1, with D possibly matching TRBD2 (6 bases). This TCR was sampled from a woman between 45 and 60 years old with Graves disease. The CDR3 coding sequence is TGCGCCAGCAGCTTGGCCCAGGTAGCGGTAACAGATACGCAGTATTTT. Translated: CASSLAQVAVTDTQYF.